A single TCR beta chain is shown here with its context. This record comes from a study of blood T cell repertoires in COVID-19. Study background: Collection of acute and convalescent COVID-19 samples took place in the United States, Italy and Spain. T cells, B-cell-depleted T cells, or PBMCs provided the cDNA or gDNA that served as material.

Germline V lookup: CDR1 LGHNA, CDR2 YNFKEQ. There are 15 residues in the CDR3. The junction had 4 bases not matched to a gene; V was cut back by 1 base and J by 6 bases. The authors' processing: Reference gene primer amplification yielded estimated nucleated cell counts. Profiled with immunoSEQ multiplex PCR; TCRdb holds only in-frame clones, not every one. The V and J calls and clone size are taken from that table; D and trimming were inferred from the DNA. The repertoire includes about 130,000 clones, about 89% of them detected once, and under 3% sits in the top ten. This receptor was taken from a man in his fifties with active COVID-19. V gene TRBV4-2 combines with J gene TRBJ2-1; 9 bases map to TRBD1. The sequenced sample was peripheral blood. CDR3 sequence: CASSQAGQGSNEQFF. For the CDR3, the DNA is TGTGCCAGCAGCCAAGCCGGACAGGGGTCCAATGAGCAGTTCTTC.